A single T cell receptor (beta chain) is shown here with its context. It lacks a known antigen. There are no base qualities to consult, and no much larger clone falls within one base. This sample is part of a study of shared clonotypes between healthy human individuals (dated by TCRdb to the early 2020s). Notes on the research overall: Three men and a couple of women, aged 18 to 49 years, made up the cohort. Libraries were prepared and TCR repertoires were sequenced by different laboratories using diverse techniques, in order to increase sequencing depth and limit assay-specific biases. Leukapheresis yielded between about 0.94 and 9.5 billion PBMCs per donor. The study deeply sequenced blood TCR repertoires of about 5 healthy adults to estimate repertoire size and the extent of clonotype sharing between individuals. For each donor, three plates each were used for CD4 naive and CD4 memory, two plates were used for CD8 naive, and one plate was used for CD8 memory. What the research found in general, with its limitations: Naive subsets generally had larger estimated clonotype richness than memory subsets. Based on pairwise subsampling, the degree of clonotype sharing among donors was expected to be affected by sequencing depth. Clonotypes shared by all four sorted-subset donors showed higher generation probabilities than non-shared clonotypes. The genetic and exposure-history diversity represented was limited by the small number of donors. Sampling was limited to blood, and TCR repertoires in tissue likely differ from TCR repertoires in blood. Even with the large sequencing depth, rarefaction of the sorted-subset datasets indicated that sequencing was incomplete. About 5% of naive CD4, 3.5% of naive CD8, about 2.5% of memory CD4, and more than 0.35% of memory CD8 clonotypes were shared across a few donors.

The donors were healthy, HIV-negative adults with no recently reported acute infections or vaccinations. Only Caucasian adults living in Nashville, Tennessee, USA were represented among the donors. Magnetic negative selection was used to enrich CD4+ T cells, after which naive cells were positively selected on CD45RA and the negative fraction became the memory subset. After blood collection by leukapheresis, PBMCs were isolated using Ficoll-Histopaque density gradient centrifugation and then cryopreserved in the vapor phase of liquid nitrogen. Analytical flow cytometry was used to check the purity and quantity of each magnetically sorted T cell population. From each sorted fraction, genomic DNA was isolated and quantified by UV absorbance on a Nanodrop 2000c. The germline V gene gives CDR1 as SGHRS and CDR2 as YFSETQ. The junction shows trimming of 7 bases on V and 5 bases on J, plus 16 bases between the germline ends. The CDR3 contains 13 residues, cysteine and phenylalanine counted. Left in the record is the CDR3 DNA by itself, 39 bases read in frame from the first base.

Using the deep immunoSEQ assay, TCR CDR3 regions were amplified from genomic DNA by multiplex PCR. Genomic DNA extracted from each cell subset was distributed evenly over all wells of several immunoSEQ 96-well plates, and each plate served as one replicate. Each replicate PCR for sorted subsets received approximately 220 ng genomic DNA, equal to tens of thousands of T cell genomes. Purified libraries were measured with a Qubit 3.0 fluorometer, size-checked on a Bioanalyzer 2100, and measured again with the KAPA Library Quantification kit. Every immunoSEQ 96-well plate was sequenced on a separate single-read 150-cycle Illumina NextSeq 550 flow cell. The paper's processing steps were these. Because the immunoSEQ output included only junctional sequences and no quality scores, the filtering could not be the same as the filtering used for full-length reads. To assign V/J genes and CDR3, sequences were annotated against IMGT germline references using PyIR, a Python wrapper for IgBLAST v1.9. Reads with weak V/J assignments (E-value above 1e-6), missing CDR3, stop codons, out-of-frame junctions, or ambiguous translated residues were removed. A V3J clonotype was defined by an identical inferred V gene, J gene, and CDR3 amino acid sequence. Percentage overlap between repertoires was calculated by dividing the number of shared unique clonotypes by the size of the smaller repertoire. Richness of each repertoire was evaluated using RTK rarefaction, the Chao1 estimator, and Recon v2.1 estimates of unobserved clonotypes. Generation probabilities for all TCRbeta clonotypes obtained by the gDNA method from a handful of donors were computed using OLGA. The source is immuneACCESS, and TCRdb retained only in-frame sequences with V and J called. Part of the clones is not carried over; for the studies checked, unresolved V genes explain less than half of this, and the remainder is unexplained. V and J calls and clone size are given by that table; D and trimming were obtained from the DNA. The sample contains about 770,000 clones, around 70% of them found a single time. Jointly, the top ten make up about 1.7% of the sample.

The sequence links TRBV5-1 to TRBJ2-7; the D gene may be TRBD1 or TRBD2, since each aligns over 5 bases. The receptor's source is a woman aged 25 to 39 in good health. Material: memory CD4+ T cells sorted from blood. The cell subset or site label of this sample denotes: CD45RA-negative fraction. The CDR3 in this case is CASRRDPQDEQYF. The DNA reads as follows: TGCGCCAGCCGCCGGGACCCTCAGGACGAGCAGTACTTC. Supplemented by the reference TRBV5-1 and TRBJ2-7 proteins around the CDR3, the complete variable domain is KAGVTQTPRYLIKTRGQQVTLSCSPISGHRSVSWYQQTPGQGLQFLFEYFSETQRNKGNFPGRFSGRQFSNSRSEMNVSTLELGDSALYLCASRRDPQDEQYFGPGTRLTVT.